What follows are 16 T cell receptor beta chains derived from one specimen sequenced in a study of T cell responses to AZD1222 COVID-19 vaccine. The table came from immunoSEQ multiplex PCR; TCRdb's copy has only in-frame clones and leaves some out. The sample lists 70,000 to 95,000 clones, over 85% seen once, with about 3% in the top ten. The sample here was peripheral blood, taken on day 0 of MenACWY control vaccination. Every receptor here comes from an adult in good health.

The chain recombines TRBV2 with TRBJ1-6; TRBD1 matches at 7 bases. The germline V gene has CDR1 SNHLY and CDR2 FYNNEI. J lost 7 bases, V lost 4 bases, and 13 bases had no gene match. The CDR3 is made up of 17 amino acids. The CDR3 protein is CASSGETGRLWNSPLHF. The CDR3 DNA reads TGTGCCAGCAGTGGGGAGACAGGGAGGTTATGGAATTCACCCCTCCACTTT.

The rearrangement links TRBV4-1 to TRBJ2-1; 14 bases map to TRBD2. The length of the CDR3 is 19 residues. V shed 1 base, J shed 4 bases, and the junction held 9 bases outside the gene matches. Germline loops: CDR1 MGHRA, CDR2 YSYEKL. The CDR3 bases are TGCGCCAGCAGCCAAGGTCGACTAGCGGGGGGGCTTAATTACAATGAGCAGTTCTTC. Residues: CASSQGRLAGGLNYNEQFF.

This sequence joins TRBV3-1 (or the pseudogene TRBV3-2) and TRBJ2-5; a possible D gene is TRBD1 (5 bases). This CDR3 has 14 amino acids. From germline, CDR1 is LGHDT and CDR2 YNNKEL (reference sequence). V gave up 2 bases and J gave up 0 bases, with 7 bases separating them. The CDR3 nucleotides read TGTGCCAGCAGCCAATTCAGGGACCAAGAGACCCAGTACTTC. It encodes CASSQFRDQETQYF.

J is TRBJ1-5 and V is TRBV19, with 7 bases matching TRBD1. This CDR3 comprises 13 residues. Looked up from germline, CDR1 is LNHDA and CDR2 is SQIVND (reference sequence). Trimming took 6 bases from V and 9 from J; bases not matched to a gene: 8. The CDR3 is CASRTDRDRPQHF. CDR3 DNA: TGTGCCAGTAGGACCGACAGGGATCGGCCCCAGCATTTT.

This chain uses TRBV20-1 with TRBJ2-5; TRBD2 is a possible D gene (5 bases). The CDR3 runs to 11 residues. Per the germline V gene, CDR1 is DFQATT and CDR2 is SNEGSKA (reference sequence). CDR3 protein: CSADFQETQYF. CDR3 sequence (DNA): TGCAGCGCGGACTTCCAAGAGACCCAGTACTTC.

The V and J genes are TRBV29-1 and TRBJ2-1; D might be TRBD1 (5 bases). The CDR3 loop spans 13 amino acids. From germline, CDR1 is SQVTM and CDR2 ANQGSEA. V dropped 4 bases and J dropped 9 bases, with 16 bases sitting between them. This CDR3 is CSVASQGWSEQFF. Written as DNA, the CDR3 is TGCAGCGTTGCGAGCCAGGGCTGGAGTGAGCAGTTCTTC.

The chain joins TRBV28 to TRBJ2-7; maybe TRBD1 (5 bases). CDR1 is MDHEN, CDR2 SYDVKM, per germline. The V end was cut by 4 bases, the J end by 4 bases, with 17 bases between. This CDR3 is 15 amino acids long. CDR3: CASSSPRVGLYEQYF. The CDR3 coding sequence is TGTGCCAGCAGTTCCCCCAGGGTAGGGTTGTACGAGCAGTACTTC.

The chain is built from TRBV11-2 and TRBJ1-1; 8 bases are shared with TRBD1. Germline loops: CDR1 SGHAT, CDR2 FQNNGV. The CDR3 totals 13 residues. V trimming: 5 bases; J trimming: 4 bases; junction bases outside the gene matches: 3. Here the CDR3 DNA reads TGTGCCAGCAGCCCACAGGGGGGCACTGAAGCTTTCTTT. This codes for CASSPQGGTEAFF.

Here the CDR3 reads CASSLTPGEWETQYF. The CDR3 region has the DNA TGTGCCAGCAGCTTAACACCGGGGGAGTGGGAGACCCAGTACTTC. The chain recombines TRBV7-3 with TRBJ2-5; D perhaps matches TRBD2 (6 bases). V dropped 0 bases and J dropped 5 bases, with 13 bases sitting between them. Germline V gene lookup returns CDR1 SGHTA and CDR2 FQGTGA. CDR3 length equals 15 residues.

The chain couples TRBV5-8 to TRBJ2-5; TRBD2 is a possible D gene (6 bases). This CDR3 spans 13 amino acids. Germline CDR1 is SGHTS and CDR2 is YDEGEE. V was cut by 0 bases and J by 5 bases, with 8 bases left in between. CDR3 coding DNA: TGTGCCAGCAGCTTGGCGCTAGCGGAGACCCAGTACTTC. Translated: CASSLALAETQYF.

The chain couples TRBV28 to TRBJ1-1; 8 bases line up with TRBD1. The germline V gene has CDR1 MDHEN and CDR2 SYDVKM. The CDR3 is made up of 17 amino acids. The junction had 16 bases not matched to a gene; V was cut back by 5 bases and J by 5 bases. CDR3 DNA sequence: TGTGCCAGCAGTCCGCCGAATTTCAGGGGGCGAAGGACTGAAGCTTTCTTT. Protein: CASSPPNFRGRRTEAFF.

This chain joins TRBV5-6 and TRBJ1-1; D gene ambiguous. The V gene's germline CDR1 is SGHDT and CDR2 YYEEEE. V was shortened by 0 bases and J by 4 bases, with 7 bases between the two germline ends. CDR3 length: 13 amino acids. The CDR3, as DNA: TGTGCCAGCAGCTTGGGGGCCCCCACTGAAGCTTTCTTT. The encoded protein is CASSLGAPTEAFF.

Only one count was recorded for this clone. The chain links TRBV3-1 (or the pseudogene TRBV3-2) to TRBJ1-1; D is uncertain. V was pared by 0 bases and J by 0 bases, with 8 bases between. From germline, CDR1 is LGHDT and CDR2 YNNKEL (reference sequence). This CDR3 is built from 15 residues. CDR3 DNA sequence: TGTGCCAGCAGCCAAGAGCGACTGCTGAACACTGAAGCTTTCTTT. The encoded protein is CASSQERLLNTEAFF.

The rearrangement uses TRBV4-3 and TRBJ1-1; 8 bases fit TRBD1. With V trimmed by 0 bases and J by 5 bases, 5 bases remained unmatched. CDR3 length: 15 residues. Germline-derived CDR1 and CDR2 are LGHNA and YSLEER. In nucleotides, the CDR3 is TGCGCCAGCAGCCAAGATCCAGGGGGCAATACTGAAGCTTTCTTT. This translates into CASSQDPGGNTEAFF.

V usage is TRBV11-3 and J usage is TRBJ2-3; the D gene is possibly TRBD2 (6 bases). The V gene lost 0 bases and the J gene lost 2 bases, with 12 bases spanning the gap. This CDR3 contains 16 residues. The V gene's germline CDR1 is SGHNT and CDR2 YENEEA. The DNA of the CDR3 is TGTGCCAGCAGCTTAGATCGGGAGCGAATCACAGATACGCAGTATTTT. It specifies CASSLDRERITDTQYF.

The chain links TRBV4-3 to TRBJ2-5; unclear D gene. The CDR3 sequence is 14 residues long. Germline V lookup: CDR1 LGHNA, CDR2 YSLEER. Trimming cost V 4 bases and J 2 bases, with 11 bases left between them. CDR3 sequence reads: CASSLETFQETQYF. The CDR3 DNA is TGCGCCAGCAGCCTTGAGACGTTTCAAGAGACCCAGTACTTC.